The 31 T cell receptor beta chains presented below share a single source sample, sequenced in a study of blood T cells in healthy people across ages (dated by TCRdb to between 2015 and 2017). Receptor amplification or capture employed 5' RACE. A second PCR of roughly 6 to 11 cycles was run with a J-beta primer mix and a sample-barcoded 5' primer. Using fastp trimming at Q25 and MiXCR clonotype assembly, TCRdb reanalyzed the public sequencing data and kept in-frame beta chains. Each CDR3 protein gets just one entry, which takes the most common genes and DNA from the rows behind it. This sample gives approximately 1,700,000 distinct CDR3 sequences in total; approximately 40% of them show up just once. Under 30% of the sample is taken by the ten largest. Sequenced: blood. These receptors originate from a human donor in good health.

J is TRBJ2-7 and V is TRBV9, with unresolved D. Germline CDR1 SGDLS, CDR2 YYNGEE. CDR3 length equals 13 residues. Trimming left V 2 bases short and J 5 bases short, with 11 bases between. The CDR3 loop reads CASSVLGSDEQYF. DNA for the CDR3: TGTGCCAGCAGCGTCCTGGGTTCGGACGAGCAGTACTTC.

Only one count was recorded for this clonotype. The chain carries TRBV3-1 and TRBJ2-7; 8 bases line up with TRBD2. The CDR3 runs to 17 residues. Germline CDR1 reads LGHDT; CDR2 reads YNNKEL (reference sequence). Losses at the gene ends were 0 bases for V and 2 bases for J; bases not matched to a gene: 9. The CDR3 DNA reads TGTGCCAGCAGCCAAGAGGGTAGCGGGAATCCAACCTACGAGCAGTACTTC. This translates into CASSQEGSGNPTYEQYF.

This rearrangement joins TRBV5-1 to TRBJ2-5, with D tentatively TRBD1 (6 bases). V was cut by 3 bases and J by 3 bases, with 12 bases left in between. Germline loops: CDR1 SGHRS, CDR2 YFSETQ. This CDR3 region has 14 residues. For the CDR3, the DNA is TGCGCCAGCAGCTGGGCAGGGGCGAAAGAGACCCAGTACTTC. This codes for CASSWAGAKETQYF.

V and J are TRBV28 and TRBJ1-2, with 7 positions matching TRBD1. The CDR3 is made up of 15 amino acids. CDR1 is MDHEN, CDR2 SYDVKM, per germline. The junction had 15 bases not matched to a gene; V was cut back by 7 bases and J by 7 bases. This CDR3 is CASTYSEGGWIGYTF. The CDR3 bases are TGTGCCAGCACCTATAGTGAAGGGGGCTGGATTGGCTACACCTTC.

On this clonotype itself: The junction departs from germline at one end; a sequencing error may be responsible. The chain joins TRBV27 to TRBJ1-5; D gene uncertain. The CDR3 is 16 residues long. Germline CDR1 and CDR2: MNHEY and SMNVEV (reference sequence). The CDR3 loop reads CASSLSFDPTSQPQQF. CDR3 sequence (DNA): TGTGCCAGCAGTTTATCGTTTGATCCAACTAGTCAGCCCCAGCAGTTT.

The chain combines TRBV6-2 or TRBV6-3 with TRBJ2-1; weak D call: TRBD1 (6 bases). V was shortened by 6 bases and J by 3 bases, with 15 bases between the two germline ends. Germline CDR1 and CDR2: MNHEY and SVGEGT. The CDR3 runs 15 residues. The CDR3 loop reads CASRYSGVNYNEQFF. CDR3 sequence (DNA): TGTGCCAGCAGATATTCAGGGGTCAACTACAATGAGCAGTTCTTC.

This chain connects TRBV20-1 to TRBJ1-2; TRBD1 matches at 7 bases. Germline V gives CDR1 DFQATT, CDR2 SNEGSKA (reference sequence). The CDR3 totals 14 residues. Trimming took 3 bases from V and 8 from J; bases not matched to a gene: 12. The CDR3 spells CSASLAGGIDGYTF. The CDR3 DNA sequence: TGCAGTGCTAGTTTGGCAGGGGGAATCGACGGCTACACCTTC.

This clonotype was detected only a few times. This chain's CDR3 is CSVEFLAGANFYNEQFF. The CDR3, as DNA: TGCAGCGTTGAATTTCTAGCGGGGGCCAACTTTTACAATGAGCAGTTCTTC. The genes are TRBV29-1 and TRBJ2-1; TRBD2 matches 10 bases. V lost 2 bases and J lost 4; bases outside the gene matches: 11. The CDR3 runs 17 residues. The germline CDR1 and CDR2 sequences are SQVTM and ANQGSEA.

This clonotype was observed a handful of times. The DNA for the CDR3 is TGCAGCGTTGGTTTCAGGGGGCACGAGCAGTACTTC. Translation: CSVGFRGHEQYF. The V gene is TRBV29-1, the J gene TRBJ2-7; TRBD1 aligns across 8 bases. Trimming at V came to 4 bases and at J to 5 bases, leaving 4 bases not matched to a gene. Germline V lookup: CDR1 SQVTM, CDR2 ANQGSEA. This CDR3 comprises 12 residues.

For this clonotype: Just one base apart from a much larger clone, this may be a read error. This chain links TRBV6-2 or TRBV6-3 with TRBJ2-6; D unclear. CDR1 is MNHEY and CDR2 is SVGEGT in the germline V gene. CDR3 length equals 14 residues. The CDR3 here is CASTPRTGSNVLTF. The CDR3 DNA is TGTGCCAGCACTCCCCGAACTGGGTCCAACGTCCTGACTTTC.

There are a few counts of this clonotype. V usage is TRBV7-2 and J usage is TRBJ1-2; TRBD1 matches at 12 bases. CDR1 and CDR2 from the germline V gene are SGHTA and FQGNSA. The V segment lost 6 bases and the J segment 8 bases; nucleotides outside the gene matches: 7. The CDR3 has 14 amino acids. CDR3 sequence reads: CASRPGGTGGGYTF. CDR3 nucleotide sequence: TGTGCCAGCAGGCCCGGCGGGACAGGGGGCGGCTACACCTTC.

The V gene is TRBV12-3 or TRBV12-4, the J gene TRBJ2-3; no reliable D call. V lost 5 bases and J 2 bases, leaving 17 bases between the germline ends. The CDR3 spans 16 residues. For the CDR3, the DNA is TGTGCCAGCAGTCCCCGGGCAGCGCCCTACACAGATACGCAGTATTTT. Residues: CASSPRAAPYTDTQYF.

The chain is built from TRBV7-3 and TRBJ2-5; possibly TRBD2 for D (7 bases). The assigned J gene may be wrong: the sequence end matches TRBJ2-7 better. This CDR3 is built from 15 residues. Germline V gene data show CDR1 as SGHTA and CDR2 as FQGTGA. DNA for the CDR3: TGTGCCAGCAGCTCTGGGGGGGCCAGCTCCTACGAGCAGTACTTC. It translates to CASSSGGASSYEQYF.

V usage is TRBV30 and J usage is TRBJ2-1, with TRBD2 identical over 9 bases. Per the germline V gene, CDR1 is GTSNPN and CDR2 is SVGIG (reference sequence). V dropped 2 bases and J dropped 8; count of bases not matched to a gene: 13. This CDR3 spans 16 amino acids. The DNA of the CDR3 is TGTGCCTGGAGTAGGTGGCGGGGGGGCTCCCTCGATGAGCAGTTCTTC. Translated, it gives CAWSRWRGGSLDEQFF.

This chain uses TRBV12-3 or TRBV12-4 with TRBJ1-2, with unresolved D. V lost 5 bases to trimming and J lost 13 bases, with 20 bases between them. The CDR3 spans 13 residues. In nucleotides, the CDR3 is TGTGCCAGCAGTCCTAGGACTTCTTCGGGATGCACCTTC. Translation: CASSPRTSSGCTF.

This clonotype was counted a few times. CDR3: CSAREFGQHYEQYF. The DNA for the CDR3 is TGCAGTGCTAGAGAATTCGGGCAGCACTACGAGCAGTACTTC. The rearrangement uses TRBV20-1 and TRBJ2-7; D ambiguous. This CDR3 spans 14 amino acids. V was clipped by 0 bases and J by 3 bases, with 12 bases between them. The V gene's germline CDR1 is DFQATT and CDR2 SNEGSKA (reference sequence).

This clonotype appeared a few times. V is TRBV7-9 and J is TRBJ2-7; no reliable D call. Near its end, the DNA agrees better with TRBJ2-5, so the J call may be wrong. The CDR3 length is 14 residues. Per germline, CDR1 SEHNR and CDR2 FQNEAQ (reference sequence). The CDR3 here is CASSLASLWETQYF. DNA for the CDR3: TGTGCCAGCAGCTTGGCCAGCCTTTGGGAGACCCAGTACTTC.

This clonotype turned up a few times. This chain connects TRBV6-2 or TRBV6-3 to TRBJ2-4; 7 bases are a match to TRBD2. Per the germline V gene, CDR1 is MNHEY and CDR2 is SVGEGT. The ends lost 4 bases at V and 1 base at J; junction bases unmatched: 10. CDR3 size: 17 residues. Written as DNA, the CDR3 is TGTGCCAGCAGTTCCCGAGGGAGCGGGGATGCCAAAAACATTCAGTACTTC. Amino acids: CASSSRGSGDAKNIQYF.

The CDR3 spells CASSVGEGLRETQYF. CDR3 bases: TGTGCCAGCAGCGTAGGAGAAGGGCTCCGGGAGACCCAGTACTTC. The V gene is TRBV9, the J gene TRBJ2-5; D is undetermined. Trimming removed 0 bases from V and 5 bases from J, with 14 bases in between. Looked up from germline, CDR1 is SGDLS and CDR2 is YYNGEE. CDR3 size: 15 residues.

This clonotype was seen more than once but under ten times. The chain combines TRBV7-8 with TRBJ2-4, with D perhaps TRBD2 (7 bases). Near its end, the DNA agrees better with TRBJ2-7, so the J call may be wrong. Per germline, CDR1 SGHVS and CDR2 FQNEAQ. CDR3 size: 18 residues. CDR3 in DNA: TGTGCCAGCATCTCTTATGGGGGGACACCGACTAGCACCTACGAGCAGTACTTC. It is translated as CASISYGGTPTSTYEQYF.

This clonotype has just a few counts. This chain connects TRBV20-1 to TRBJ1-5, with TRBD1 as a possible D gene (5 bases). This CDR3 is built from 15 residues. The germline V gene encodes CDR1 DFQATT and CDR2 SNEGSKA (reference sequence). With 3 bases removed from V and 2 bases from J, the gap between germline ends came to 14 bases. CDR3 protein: CSASWGGGGNQPQHF. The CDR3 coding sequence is TGCAGTGCTAGTTGGGGGGGTGGGGGCAATCAGCCCCAGCATTTT.

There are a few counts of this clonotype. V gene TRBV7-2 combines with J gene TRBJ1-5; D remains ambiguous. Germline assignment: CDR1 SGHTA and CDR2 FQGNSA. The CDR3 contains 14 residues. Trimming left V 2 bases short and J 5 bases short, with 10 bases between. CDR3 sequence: CASSLWSPDQPQHF. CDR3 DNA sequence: TGTGCCAGCAGCTTATGGTCCCCAGATCAGCCCCAGCATTTT.

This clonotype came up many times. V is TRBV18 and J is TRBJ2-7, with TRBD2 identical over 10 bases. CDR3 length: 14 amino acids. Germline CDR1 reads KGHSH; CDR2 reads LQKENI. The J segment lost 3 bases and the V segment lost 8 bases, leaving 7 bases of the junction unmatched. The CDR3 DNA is TGTGCCAGCAGTCCATGGACTAGCGGCTACGAGCAGTACTTC. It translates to CASSPWTSGYEQYF.

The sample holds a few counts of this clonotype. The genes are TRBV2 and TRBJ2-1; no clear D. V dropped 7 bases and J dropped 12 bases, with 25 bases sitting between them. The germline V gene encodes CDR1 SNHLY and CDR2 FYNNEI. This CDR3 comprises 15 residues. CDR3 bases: TGTGCCAGCACTCACGACACTACCCGCGGCGATTGGCAGTTCTTC. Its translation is CASTHDTTRGDWQFF.

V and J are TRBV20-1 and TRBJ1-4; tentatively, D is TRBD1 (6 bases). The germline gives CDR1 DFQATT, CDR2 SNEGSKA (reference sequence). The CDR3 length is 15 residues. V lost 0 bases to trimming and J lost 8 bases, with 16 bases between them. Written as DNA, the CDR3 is TGCAGTGCTAGAGAGGGGACACTAGCCTCAGAAAAACTGTTTTTT. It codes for CSAREGTLASEKLFF.

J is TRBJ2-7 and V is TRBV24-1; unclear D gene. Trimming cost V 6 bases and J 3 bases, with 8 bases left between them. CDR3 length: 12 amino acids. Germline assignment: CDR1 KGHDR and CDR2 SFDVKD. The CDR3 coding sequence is TGTGCCACCAGTCGCAGTATCTACGAGCAGTACTTC. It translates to CATSRSIYEQYF.

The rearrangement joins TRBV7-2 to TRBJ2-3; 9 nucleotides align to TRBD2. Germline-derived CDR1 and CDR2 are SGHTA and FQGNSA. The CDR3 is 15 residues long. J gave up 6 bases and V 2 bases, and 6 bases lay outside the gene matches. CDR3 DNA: TGTGCCAGCAGCTTAACGGCGGGGGGGGGTGATACGCAGTATTTT. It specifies CASSLTAGGGDTQYF.

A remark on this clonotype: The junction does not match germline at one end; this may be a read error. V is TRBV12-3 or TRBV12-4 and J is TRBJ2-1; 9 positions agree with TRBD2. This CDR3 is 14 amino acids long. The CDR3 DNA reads TGTGCCAGCAGCCTGACTAGCGGAACAAATGTGCAGTTCTTC. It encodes CASSLTSGTNVQFF.

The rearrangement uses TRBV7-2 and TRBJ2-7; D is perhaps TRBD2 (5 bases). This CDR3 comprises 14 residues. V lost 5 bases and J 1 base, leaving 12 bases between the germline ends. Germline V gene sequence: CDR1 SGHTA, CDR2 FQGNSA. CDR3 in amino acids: CASSIVRESYEQYF. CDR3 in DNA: TGTGCCAGCAGCATCGTAAGGGAGTCCTACGAGCAGTACTTC.

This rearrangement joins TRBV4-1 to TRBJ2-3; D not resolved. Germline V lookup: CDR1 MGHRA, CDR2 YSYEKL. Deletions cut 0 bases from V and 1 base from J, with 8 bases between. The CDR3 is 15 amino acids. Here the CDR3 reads CASSQDTVGTDTQYF. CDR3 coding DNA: TGCGCCAGCAGCCAAGATACTGTTGGCACAGATACGCAGTATTTT.

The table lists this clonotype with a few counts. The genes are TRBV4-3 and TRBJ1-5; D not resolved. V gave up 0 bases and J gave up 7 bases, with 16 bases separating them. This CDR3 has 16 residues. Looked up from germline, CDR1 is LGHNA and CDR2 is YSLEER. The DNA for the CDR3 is TGCGCCAGCAGCCAAGATTGGGAGGGTTCAAGCCAGCCCCAGCATTTT. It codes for CASSQDWEGSSQPQHF.